Below, 2 T cell receptor beta chains from the same sample are listed, as sequenced in a study of post-analysis software for immune sequencing data. Study-level points and caveats: A few TRBV segments occurring more often in patients than controls included TRBV5-6, TRBV5-1 and TRBV20-1.

No antigen has been identified for these receptors. The TCR beta cDNA libraries carried unique molecular identifiers. TCRdb re-called the PCR reads with MiXCR, one entry per CDR3 protein. Of a few hundred thousand distinct CDR3 sequences in the sample, roughly 38% were seen once. Sequencing used blood. The receptors come from a girl aged 5 to 17 with multiple sclerosis.

The rearrangement joins TRBV7-9 to TRBJ1-1; tentatively, D is TRBD1 (5 bases). The CDR3 is 14 amino acids. Trimming stripped 1 base from V and 6 bases from J, with 12 bases between. CDR1 SEHNR and CDR2 FQNEAQ come from the germline V gene (reference sequence). The CDR3 DNA reads TGTGCCAGCAGCTTAGACGGCAGGGCTTCTGAAGCTTTCTTT. Translation gives CASSLDGRASEAFF.

The chain couples TRBV6-5 to TRBJ1-2; tentatively, D is TRBD1 (5 bases). The CDR3 consists of 12 residues. Germline CDR1 is MNHEY and CDR2 is SVGAGI. The V gene lost 6 bases and the J gene lost 8 bases, with 13 bases spanning the gap. As DNA, the CDR3 is TGTGCCAGCAGGGGGAGGACAAGAGGCTACACCTTC. Translated: CASRGRTRGYTF.